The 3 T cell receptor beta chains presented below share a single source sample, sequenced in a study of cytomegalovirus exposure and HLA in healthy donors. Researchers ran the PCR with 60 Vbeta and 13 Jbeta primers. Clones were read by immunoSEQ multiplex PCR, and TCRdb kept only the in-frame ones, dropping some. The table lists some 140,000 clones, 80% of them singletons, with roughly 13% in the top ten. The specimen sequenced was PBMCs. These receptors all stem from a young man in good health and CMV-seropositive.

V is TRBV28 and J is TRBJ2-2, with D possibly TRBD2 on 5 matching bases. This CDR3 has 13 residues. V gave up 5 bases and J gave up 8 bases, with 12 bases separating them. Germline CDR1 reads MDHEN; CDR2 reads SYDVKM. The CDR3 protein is CASSTLGAGELFF. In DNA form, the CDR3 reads TGTGCCAGCAGTACCTTGGGAGCGGGGGAGCTGTTTTTT.

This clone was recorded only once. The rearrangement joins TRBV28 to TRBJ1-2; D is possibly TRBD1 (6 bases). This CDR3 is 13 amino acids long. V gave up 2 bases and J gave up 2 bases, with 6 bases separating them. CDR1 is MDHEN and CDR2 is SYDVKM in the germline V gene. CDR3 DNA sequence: TGTGCCAGCAGTTTAGGACAGAACTATGGCTACACCTTC. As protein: CASSLGQNYGYTF.

The CDR3 here is CASSAGPSGNTIYF. The CDR3 DNA reads TGTGCCAGCTCAGCGGGACCCTCTGGAAACACCATATATTTT. The gene calls are TRBV18 and TRBJ1-3, with a weak D call TRBD1 (5 bases). This CDR3 has 14 amino acids. Trimming pared 5 bases from V and 0 bases from J, leaving 8 bases between. Germline V gene data show CDR1 as KGHSH and CDR2 as LQKENI.